The 27 T cell receptor beta chains below all came from one sample that was sequenced in a study of ipilimumab plus nivolumab after autologous stem cell transplantation. Only in-frame clones appear in the TCRdb table, and some are missing; sequencing was by immunoSEQ multiplex PCR. Of more than 20,000 clones in the sample, over 65% were seen once. The sequencing here drew on PBMCs, taken in a trial of ipilimumab plus nivolumab as post-transplant consolidation. Receptor source: a male donor with diffuse large B-cell lymphoma.

This clone came up a few times. The CDR3 reads CASSSTPGLAGTGELFF. The CDR3 DNA is TGTGCCAGCAGCTCGACCCCGGGACTAGCAGGCACCGGGGAGCTGTTTTTT. The chain is built from TRBV7-3 and TRBJ2-2; 9 bases agree with TRBD2. The V gene end was trimmed by 4 bases and the J gene end by 4 bases; junction bases not matched to a gene: 10. Germline CDR1 reads SGHTA; CDR2 reads FQGTGA. The CDR3 extends over 17 amino acids.

The chain has TRBV28 and TRBJ2-3; 10 positions agree with TRBD2. CDR3 size: 16 residues. Unmatched junction bases numbered 9, after V lost 5 bases and J lost 4 bases. Germline CDR1 and CDR2: MDHEN and SYDVKM. The CDR3 region has the DNA TGTGCCAGCAGTCTTTCAAGCGGGGGGGCACCAGATACGCAGTATTTT. As protein: CASSLSSGGAPDTQYF.

The chain uses TRBV14 and TRBJ1-2; 7 bases are a match to TRBD1. V lost 4 bases and J lost 4; bases outside the gene matches: 9. Germline CDR1 SGHDN, CDR2 FVKESK. The CDR3 spans 15 residues. The CDR3 nucleotides are TGTGCCAGCAGCCTGAGGGAGACAGGGTCCTATGGCTACACCTTC. This encodes CASSLRETGSYGYTF.

This clone was seen once. The chain has TRBV9 and TRBJ2-6; D remains unclear. CDR1 and CDR2 (germline): SGDLS, YYNGEE. The CDR3 runs 14 residues. The ends were cut back, 3 bases at V and 4 bases at J, with 8 bases in the middle. The CDR3 sequence: CASSAWAGANVLTF. The CDR3 bases are TGTGCCAGCAGCGCATGGGCCGGGGCCAACGTCCTGACTTTC.

J is TRBJ2-1 and V is TRBV28; D not resolved. The CDR3 has 11 amino acids. V dropped 7 bases and J dropped 2 bases, with 3 bases sitting between them. In germline, CDR1 is MDHEN, CDR2 SYDVKM. CDR3 sequence reads: CASTTYNEQFF. The DNA for the CDR3 is TGTGCCAGCACGACCTACAATGAGCAGTTCTTC.

The chain joins TRBV4-3 to TRBJ1-3; 7 bases are shared with TRBD1. The CDR3 loop spans 15 amino acids. The germline V gene encodes CDR1 LGHNA and CDR2 YSLEER. V dropped 3 bases and J dropped 0; count of bases not matched to a gene: 2. The CDR3 loop is CASSHRQGSGNTIYF. CDR3 bases: TGCGCCAGCAGCCATAGACAGGGCTCTGGAAACACCATATATTTT.

The rearrangement joins TRBV6-5 to TRBJ2-2; possible D gene TRBD2, 6 bases. Trimming pared 2 bases from V and 5 bases from J, leaving 15 bases between. The CDR3 is 16 residues long. Germline lookup yields CDR1 MNHEY and CDR2 SVGAGI. The CDR3 nucleotides are TGTGCCAGCAGTTACAGCAGCCTCCGGGGGACCGGGGAGCTGTTTTTT. Translating it yields CASSYSSLRGTGELFF.

This rearrangement joins TRBV10-2 to TRBJ1-1; D is unclear. The CDR3 runs 13 residues. Trimming pared 6 bases from V and 1 base from J, leaving 9 bases between. Germline loops: CDR1 WSHSY, CDR2 SAAADI. CDR3 loop: CASRLSTNTEAFF. The CDR3 DNA reads as TGCGCCAGCAGACTGAGCACGAACACTGAAGCTTTCTTT.

This chain connects TRBV7-2 to TRBJ2-1, with TRBD2 matching over 14 bases. This CDR3 has 16 residues. Trimming at V came to 3 bases and at J to 9 bases, leaving 7 bases not matched to a gene. CDR1 and CDR2 from the germline V gene are SGHTA and FQGNSA. CDR3 DNA: TGTGCCAGCAGCTTCCGACTAGCGGGGGGGCCGGGTGAGCAGTTCTTC. It specifies CASSFRLAGGPGEQFF.

This clone was seen only once. This rearrangement joins TRBV2 to TRBJ2-5, with 8 bases fitting TRBD2. Gene TRBJ2-7 matches the end of the DNA better, so the J call may be wrong. CDR3 length: 13 residues. Germline CDR1 and CDR2: SNHLY and FYNNEI. The CDR3 region is CAIQRGRSYEQYF. CDR3 bases: TGTGCCATACAGCGGGGGCGTTCCTACGAGCAGTACTTC.

V gene TRBV11-1 combines with J gene TRBJ1-1, with TRBD1 matching over 9 bases. The ends lost 5 bases at V and 3 bases at J; junction bases unmatched: 7. This CDR3 contains 15 residues. The germline CDR1 and CDR2 sequences are SGHAT and FQDESV (reference sequence). The CDR3 coding sequence is TGTGCCAGCAGCACGCTACAGGGGGCGGACACTGAAGCTTTCTTT. It encodes CASSTLQGADTEAFF.

The V gene is TRBV30, the J gene TRBJ1-1; D gene ambiguous. Germline V gene sequence: CDR1 GTSNPN, CDR2 SVGIG (reference sequence). This CDR3 has 14 amino acids. Trimming left V 1 base short and J 1 base short, with 10 bases between. The CDR3 here is CAWSAPRQNTEAFF. DNA for the CDR3: TGTGCCTGGAGTGCCCCAAGACAGAACACTGAAGCTTTCTTT.

This chain joins TRBV5-1 and TRBJ2-1; perhaps TRBD2 as D (6 bases). The CDR3 is made up of 15 amino acids. Germline lookup yields CDR1 SGHRS and CDR2 YFSETQ. V gave up 3 bases and J gave up 5 bases, with 15 bases separating them. CDR3 coding DNA: TGCGCCAGCAGCTCGGAGCCGGGACTCCACAATGAGCAGTTCTTC. It codes for CASSSEPGLHNEQFF.

There are a few counts of this clone. V usage is TRBV13 and J usage is TRBJ1-1; D gene ambiguous. The length of the CDR3 is 13 residues. Germline values: CDR1 PRHDT, CDR2 FYEKMQ (reference sequence). V shed 8 bases and J shed 11 bases, with 21 bases lying between them. CDR3 in DNA: TGTGCCAGCCTAGCGACCAACCTAGGTTCTGCTTTCTTT. Translation: CASLATNLGSAFF. Full variable domain (outside the CDR3, taken from reference TRBV13 and TRBJ1-1): AAGVIQSPRHLIKEKRETATLKCYPIPRHDTVYWYQQGPGQDPQFLISFYEKMQSDKGSIPDRFSAQQFSDYHSELNMSSLELGDSALYFCASLATNLGSAFFGQGTRLTVV.

The chain couples TRBV25-1 to TRBJ1-6, with D maybe TRBD1 (5 bases). This CDR3 is 15 amino acids long. V lost 2 bases, J lost 4 bases, and 9 bases lay in between. CDR1 MGHDK and CDR2 SYGVNS come from the germline V gene. The CDR3 DNA reads TGTGCCAGCAGTGAAACGGGACGGTATAATTCACCCCTCCACTTT. This translates into CASSETGRYNSPLHF.

This clone occurred once. The V call is TRBV6-6, the J call TRBJ1-1, with D possibly being TRBD1 (6 bases). This CDR3 has 15 amino acids. Germline CDR1 reads MNHNY; CDR2 reads SVGAGI (reference sequence). Trimming shortened V by 7 bases and J by 1 base, and 16 bases separated the two germline ends. The DNA for the CDR3 is TGTGCCAGCATTTTATTCCCGGGACAGAACACTGAAGCTTTCTTT. Encoded protein: CASILFPGQNTEAFF.

The CDR3 DNA follows: TGTGCCAGCCGCCCCGGCGGGGGGTCCCTTTACGAGCAGTACTTC. Its protein is CASRPGGGSLYEQYF. V gene TRBV2 combines with J gene TRBJ2-7, with 8 nucleotides matching TRBD2. The CDR3 length is 15 residues. CDR1 is SNHLY and CDR2 is FYNNEI in the germline V gene. After removal of 8 bases from V and 4 bases from J, the junction contained 13 bases not matched to a gene.

J is TRBJ2-5 and V is TRBV28; D is possibly TRBD2 (5 bases). The germline V gene has CDR1 MDHEN and CDR2 SYDVKM. Between the trimmed V and J ends, which lost 5 bases and 5 bases, there was a span of 9 bases. The length of the CDR3 is 12 residues. This CDR3 is CASSTTGETQYF. The CDR3 DNA reads TGTGCCAGCAGTACCACGGGGGAGACCCAGTACTTC.

V and J are TRBV7-9 and TRBJ2-5; D gene unclear. The CDR3 is 12 residues long. V was cut by 2 bases and J by 0 bases, with 1 base left in between. Germline V gene sequence: CDR1 SEHNR, CDR2 FQNEAQ (reference sequence). Written as DNA, the CDR3 is TGTGCCAGCAGCTTAAACCAAGAGACCCAGTACTTC. It is translated as CASSLNQETQYF. The full variable domain, with the rest looked up from reference TRBV7-9 and TRBJ2-5, is DTGVSQNPRHKITKRGQNVTFRCDPISEHNRLYWYRQTLGQGPEFLTYFQNEAQLEKSRLLSDRFSAERPKGSFSTLEIQRTEQGDSAMYLCASSLNQETQYFGPGTRLLVL.

The chain joins TRBV7-9 to TRBJ2-5; TRBD2 agrees at 7 bases. The CDR3 has 14 amino acids. Germline CDR1 and CDR2: SEHNR and FQNEAQ (reference sequence). V lost 5 bases and J lost 2; bases outside the gene matches: 5. The chain's CDR3 is CASSHASGQETQYF. CDR3 DNA sequence: TGTGCCAGCAGCCATGCTAGCGGTCAAGAGACCCAGTACTTC. The variable domain in full, completed from reference TRBV7-9 and TRBJ2-5, reads DTGVSQNPRHKITKRGQNVTFRCDPISEHNRLYWYRQTLGQGPEFLTYFQNEAQLEKSRLLSDRFSAERPKGSFSTLEIQRTEQGDSAMYLCASSHASGQETQYFGPGTRLLVL.

The V call is TRBV6-5, the J call TRBJ1-1; D is possibly TRBD1 (5 bases). The CDR3 consists of 13 residues. V lost 6 bases and J 2 bases, leaving 10 bases between the germline ends. The germline V gene encodes CDR1 MNHEY and CDR2 SVGAGI. This CDR3 reads CASRRDGNTEAFF. The CDR3 coding sequence is TGTGCCAGCAGAAGGGACGGAAACACTGAAGCTTTCTTT.

The V and J genes are TRBV7-6 and TRBJ2-3; 15 bases are a match to TRBD2. V trimming: 5 bases; J trimming: 0 bases; junction bases outside the gene matches: 9. Germline V gene data show CDR1 as SGHVS and CDR2 as FNYEAQ. CDR3 size: 19 residues. The CDR3 nucleotides read TGTGCCAGCAGCCCCAGGGGACTAGCGGGGGGCTTTAGCACAGATACGCAGTATTTT. It yields the protein CASSPRGLAGGFSTDTQYF.

The V gene is TRBV7-2, the J gene TRBJ1-5, with a weak D call TRBD1 (6 bases). V was pared by 1 base and J by 4 bases, with 11 bases between. The V gene's germline CDR1 is SGHTA and CDR2 FQGNSA. This CDR3 is built from 15 residues. The CDR3 region has the DNA TGTGCCAGCAGCTTAGGAATAGGGGGAAATCAGCCCCAGCATTTT. Protein sequence: CASSLGIGGNQPQHF.

The chain links TRBV18 to TRBJ2-7; perhaps D is TRBD1 or TRBD2 (6 bases each). CDR1 and CDR2 (germline): KGHSH, LQKENI. V lost 0 bases and J lost 4, with 13 bases in between. CDR3 size: 15 residues. CDR3 region: CASSPPGGPIYEQYF. As DNA, the CDR3 is TGTGCCAGCTCACCACCTGGGGGGCCAATTTACGAGCAGTACTTC.

The chain joins TRBV6-5 to TRBJ1-1; 7 positions match TRBD1. The V gene end was trimmed by 5 bases and the J gene end by 9 bases; junction bases not matched to a gene: 15. The length of the CDR3 is 15 residues. CDR1 MNHEY and CDR2 SVGAGI come from the germline V gene. The CDR3 is CASSHRQGQGGQAFF. CDR3 sequence (DNA): TGTGCCAGCAGTCATAGACAGGGTCAAGGGGGGCAAGCTTTCTTT.

The chain joins TRBV7-8 to TRBJ2-1; 9 bases are shared with TRBD2. J was trimmed by 0 bases and V by 1 base; bases with no gene match: 13. The CDR3 runs 20 residues. Germline V gene sequence: CDR1 SGHVS, CDR2 FQNEAQ. This CDR3 reads CASSLERWLAGRSSYNEQFF. As DNA, the CDR3 is TGTGCCAGCAGCTTAGAGAGGTGGCTAGCGGGACGGAGCTCCTACAATGAGCAGTTCTTC.

V and J are TRBV27 and TRBJ2-2; D is unresolved. With 3 bases removed from V and 1 base from J, the gap between germline ends came to 3 bases. The CDR3 extends over 13 amino acids. The germline V gene has CDR1 MNHEY and CDR2 SMNVEV (reference sequence). Here the CDR3 DNA reads TGTGCCAGCAGTTTTTTGAACACCGGGGAGCTGTTTTTT. Protein: CASSFLNTGELFF.